The 10 T cell receptor beta chains given below trace back to one sample, sequenced in a study of shared clonotypes between healthy human individuals (dated by TCRdb to about 2020). Library method: the immunoSEQ multiplex PCR assay. In its TCRdb copy, this immuneACCESS table keeps in-frame sequences only and misses some clones. Where compared with another copy, unresolved V genes explain less than half of these, and the others have no known cause. The sample has 2 million to 2.5 million clones on record, 90% to 97% of them singletons. Roughly 0.13% of the sample is in the top ten clones. Source material: naive CD4+ T cells sorted from blood. The sample's cell subset or site label, decoded: CD45RA+ positively selected. The receptors were gathered from a man between 18 and 35 years old in good health.

The chain carries TRBV6-5 and TRBJ1-3; no definite D call. CDR3 length: 13 amino acids. CDR1 MNHEY and CDR2 SVGAGI come from the germline V gene. The V end was cut by 6 bases, the J end by 4 bases, with 10 bases between. The CDR3 nucleotides read TGTGCCAGCAGCCTCTCCAGGGGAAACACCATATATTTT. As protein: CASSLSRGNTIYF.

The rearrangement uses TRBV4-3 and TRBJ1-3, with 9 bases lining up with TRBD1. V lost 0 bases, J lost 9 bases, and 9 bases stayed unmatched. Germline CDR1 LGHNA, CDR2 YSLEER. There are 16 residues in the CDR3. CDR3 nucleotide sequence: TGCGCCAGCAGCCAAGAGGTACAGGGGGCGCAGGCCACCATATATTTT. Its translation: CASSQEVQGAQATIYF.

The chain has TRBV30 and TRBJ1-6; D is possibly TRBD1 (6 bases). This CDR3 comprises 14 residues. The V and J ends lost 1 base and 10 bases respectively, with 14 bases between them. Germline assignment: CDR1 GTSNPN and CDR2 SVGIG (reference sequence). CDR3 nucleotides: TGTGCCTGGAGTGAGGGACAACCGAGATCACCCCTCCACTTT. This translates into CAWSEGQPRSPLHF.

This chain links TRBV4-1 with TRBJ2-3; tentative D call: TRBD2 (5 bases). Trimming removed 6 bases from V and 4 bases from J, with 8 bases in between. Germline V lookup: CDR1 MGHRA, CDR2 YSYEKL. The CDR3 is made up of 12 amino acids. CDR3 nucleotides: TGCGCCAGCAGAGGAGGCGCAGATACGCAGTATTTT. Encoded protein: CASRGGADTQYF.

With respect to this clone: In the same sample, other DNA sequences code for this CDR3. The chain employs TRBV5-1 and TRBJ1-1; D ambiguous. The CDR3 is 14 residues long. Germline CDR1 and CDR2: SGHRS and YFSETQ. The ends were cut back, 0 bases at V and 1 base at J, with 7 bases in the middle. The CDR3 loop reads CASSLERQNTEAFF. For the CDR3, the DNA is TGCGCCAGCAGCTTGGAGAGACAGAACACTGAAGCTTTCTTT.

The rearrangement links TRBV30 to TRBJ1-2; D is uncertain. The V end was cut by 0 bases, the J end by 4 bases, with 9 bases between. The CDR3 covers 13 residues. From germline, CDR1 is GTSNPN and CDR2 SVGIG (reference sequence). The CDR3 reads CAWSVHSLYGYTF. CDR3 in DNA: TGTGCCTGGAGTGTGCACAGCCTCTATGGCTACACCTTC.

The chain joins TRBV5-1 to TRBJ2-5; D gene uncertain. V was cut by 4 bases and J by 1 base, with 14 bases left in between. Germline values: CDR1 SGHRS, CDR2 YFSETQ. The CDR3 is 15 amino acids. CDR3 sequence: CASSQRSPVQETQYF. CDR3 nucleotides: TGCGCCAGCAGCCAAAGGTCCCCGGTCCAAGAGACCCAGTACTTC.

CDR3 sequence: CASSLMGVRTDTQYF. The CDR3 DNA is TGCGCCAGCAGCTTGATGGGAGTACGCACAGATACGCAGTATTTT. The rearrangement links TRBV5-1 to TRBJ2-3; D is possibly TRBD2 (5 bases). The V end was cut by 1 base, the J end by 1 base, with 10 bases between. This CDR3 comprises 15 residues. Germline loops: CDR1 SGHRS, CDR2 YFSETQ.

The chain has TRBV9 and TRBJ2-1; 9 positions match TRBD2. The CDR3 covers 16 residues. In germline, CDR1 is SGDLS, CDR2 YYNGEE. J gave up 7 bases and V 3 bases, and 11 bases lay outside the gene matches. CDR3 DNA sequence: TGTGCCAGCAGCGCCAAGACTAGCGGACAATTAAATGAGCAGTTCTTC. Translated: CASSAKTSGQLNEQFF.

V gene TRBV6-1 combines with J gene TRBJ2-7; 7 bases align to TRBD1. V lost 10 bases to trimming and J lost 2 bases; unmatched junction nucleotides: 5. Per germline, CDR1 MNHNS and CDR2 SASEGT. This CDR3 spans 12 amino acids. This CDR3 is CAIKTGTYEQYF. DNA for the CDR3: TGTGCCATAAAGACAGGGACCTACGAGCAGTACTTC.